Listed here are 25 T cell receptor beta chains from one sample, sequenced in a study of blood T cell repertoires in COVID-19. Data came from immunoSEQ multiplex PCR; TCRdb stores just in-frame clones and leaves some out. The sample yields 150,000 to 200,000 clones, 80% to 85% seen once. What was sequenced was PBMCs or T cells enriched from blood (not recorded which). These receptors originate from an older woman who had recovered from COVID-19.

This chain uses TRBV11-2 with TRBJ1-2; 8 bases line up with TRBD1. CDR3 length equals 16 residues. Looked up from germline, CDR1 is SGHAT and CDR2 is FQNNGV. V lost 1 base to trimming and J lost 4 bases; unmatched junction nucleotides: 8. CDR3 region: CASSLAASDRAYGYTF. The CDR3 bases are TGTGCCAGCAGCTTAGCCGCCTCGGACAGGGCCTATGGCTACACCTTC.

This clone was seen only once. The chain recombines TRBV5-1 with TRBJ2-6; D perhaps matches TRBD1 (6 bases). This CDR3 contains 15 residues. Per germline, CDR1 SGHRS and CDR2 YFSETQ. V dropped 5 bases and J dropped 2 bases, with 11 bases sitting between them. CDR3 nucleotides: TGCGCCAGCAGTCCTAACAGGGCTGGGGCCAACGTCCTGACTTTC. Protein product: CASSPNRAGANVLTF.

V usage is TRBV28 and J usage is TRBJ1-6; D remains unclear. The CDR3 runs to 18 residues. Germline loops: CDR1 MDHEN, CDR2 SYDVKM. The V and J ends lost 7 bases and 9 bases respectively, with 28 bases between them. As DNA, the CDR3 is TGTGCCAGCATCAAGTTTAGCGGGTGGGGTGGCTTTAGTTCACCCCTCCACTTT. Translated: CASIKFSGWGGFSSPLHF.

As for this clone: Here the CDR3 omits its conserved ending phenylalanine or tryptophan, so a read error is the likely source. No DNA is shown, since the ends of the CDR3 on it are uncertain; the CDR3 is the one TCRdb lists. The chain recombines TRBV12-3 or TRBV12-4 with TRBJ2-3; the tabulated D call, TRBD2, remains unverified against the DNA. Termini included, the CDR3 measures 12 amino acids. The CDR3 spells CASSLAGGVSSL.

The chain's CDR3 is CASSRRTTLANYGYTF. The CDR3 bases are TGTGCCAGCAGCCGCCGGACTACCTTAGCTAACTATGGCTACACCTTC. The chain employs TRBV28 and TRBJ1-2; no firm D call. The V gene's germline CDR1 is MDHEN and CDR2 SYDVKM. The length of the CDR3 is 16 residues. V was clipped by 6 bases and J by 0 bases, with 17 bases between them.

Points on this clone: Other DNA sequences in the same sample also yield this CDR3. The V call is TRBV4-2, the J call TRBJ1-5; no clear D gene. The V gene lost 3 bases and the J gene lost 3 bases, with 9 bases spanning the gap. CDR3 length: 14 residues. The germline gives CDR1 LGHNA, CDR2 YNFKEQ. The CDR3: CASSQGRVNQPQHF. The CDR3 DNA sequence: TGTGCCAGCAGCCAGGGTCGGGTCAATCAGCCCCAGCATTTT.

The gene calls are TRBV30 and TRBJ1-4; no definite D call. This CDR3 has 11 amino acids. Germline V gene sequence: CDR1 GTSNPN, CDR2 SVGIG (reference sequence). V lost 3 bases to trimming and J lost 5 bases, with 4 bases between them. For the CDR3, the DNA is TGTGCCTGGAGCGCGAATGAAAAACTGTTTTTT. Amino acid sequence: CAWSANEKLFF.

The chain is built from TRBV2 and TRBJ1-2, with D uncertain. CDR1 and CDR2 (germline): SNHLY, FYNNEI. The germline V and J ends were trimmed by 6 bases and 8 bases, with 13 bases remaining between them. This CDR3 contains 12 residues. This chain's CDR3 is CASSEIKAGYTF. For the CDR3, the DNA is TGTGCCAGCAGCGAGATAAAAGCGGGCTACACCTTC.

This clone was found once. The CDR3 loop is CASSYDRIGGELFF. Here the CDR3 DNA reads TGTGCCAGCAGTTACGACAGAATTGGCGGGGAGCTGTTTTTT. J is TRBJ2-2 and V is TRBV6-5, with D perhaps matching TRBD1 (5 bases). CDR1 is MNHEY and CDR2 is SVGAGI in the germline V gene. V gave up 2 bases and J gave up 7 bases, with 11 bases separating them. The CDR3 covers 14 residues.

This clone has a handful of counts. The chain couples TRBV2 to TRBJ1-4; D possibly corresponds to TRBD1 (6 bases). From germline, CDR1 is SNHLY and CDR2 FYNNEI. The ends were cut back, 11 bases at V and 0 bases at J, with 13 bases in the middle. This CDR3 region has 14 residues. CDR3: CAGRGGSTNEKLFF. The DNA of the CDR3 is TGTGCCGGACGAGGGGGATCAACTAATGAAAAACTGTTTTTT.

V gene TRBV5-1 combines with J gene TRBJ2-3; no firm D call. Trimming took off 1 base at V and 4 bases at J, with 4 bases between the two ends. The CDR3 consists of 12 residues. Germline CDR1 is SGHRS and CDR2 is YFSETQ. The CDR3 DNA reads TGCGCCAGCAGCTTGATCTCAGATACGCAGTATTTT. It codes for CASSLISDTQYF. Full variable domain (outside the CDR3, taken from reference TRBV5-1 and TRBJ2-3): KAGVTQTPRYLIKTRGQQVTLSCSPISGHRSVSWYQQTPGQGLQFLFEYFSETQRNKGNFPGRFSGRQFSNSRSEMNVSTLELGDSALYLCASSLISDTQYFGPGTRLTVL.

The chain carries TRBV9 and TRBJ1-1; D is unclear. The CDR3 has 15 residues. The V gene lost 0 bases and the J gene lost 1 base, with 10 bases spanning the gap. Germline CDR1 is SGDLS and CDR2 is YYNGEE. The CDR3 loop is CASSVGGVANTEAFF. The CDR3 nucleotides read TGTGCCAGCAGCGTAGGCGGGGTGGCGAACACTGAAGCTTTCTTT.

The V and J genes are TRBV6-5 and TRBJ1-6; D remains unclear. The CDR3 is made up of 14 amino acids. CDR1 MNHEY and CDR2 SVGAGI come from the germline V gene. The ends were cut back, 3 bases at V and 7 bases at J, with 10 bases in the middle. The CDR3 region has the DNA TGTGCCAGCAGTTATTGGCAGAAAAATTCACCCCTCCACTTT. It specifies CASSYWQKNSPLHF.

This clone was picked up a small number of times. The J gene is TRBJ1-3, the V gene TRBV3-1 (or the pseudogene TRBV3-2); tentative D call: TRBD1 (6 bases). Deletions cut 2 bases from V and 0 bases from J, with 11 bases between. The CDR3 runs 16 residues. CDR1 and CDR2 from the germline V gene are LGHDT and YNNKEL (reference sequence). CDR3 protein: CASSQWTASSGNTIYF. For the CDR3, the DNA is TGTGCCAGCAGCCAATGGACAGCGAGCTCTGGAAACACCATATATTTT.

The chain employs TRBV3-1 (or the pseudogene TRBV3-2) and TRBJ2-1; no reliable D call. V shed 0 bases and J shed 6 bases, with 9 bases lying between them. Germline values: CDR1 LGHDT, CDR2 YNNKEL (reference sequence). The CDR3 is 14 residues long. The CDR3 nucleotides read TGTGCCAGCAGCCAAGAGGGCTTCCTCAATGAGCAGTTCTTC. Translation gives CASSQEGFLNEQFF.

This clone was observed a handful of times. The chain carries TRBV2 and TRBJ1-1; 8 bases agree with TRBD1. The CDR3 totals 12 residues. The J segment lost 12 bases and the V segment lost 4 bases, leaving 7 bases of the junction unmatched. Germline CDR1 is SNHLY and CDR2 is FYNNEI. The CDR3 nucleotides read TGTGCCAGCAGTGGGGCGGGACAGGTTCCTTTCTTT. It yields the protein CASSGAGQVPFF. Based on the CDR3 plus reference TRBV2 and TRBJ1-1, the full variable domain is EPEVTQTPSHQVTQMGQEVILRCVPISNHLYFYWYRQILGQKVEFLVSFYNNEISEKSEIFDDQFSVERPDGSNFTLKIRSTKLEDSAMYFCASSGAGQVPFFGQGTRLTVV.

The gene calls are TRBV30 and TRBJ2-2, with D unresolved. The CDR3 consists of 11 residues. Germline CDR1 reads GTSNPN; CDR2 reads SVGIG (reference sequence). Between the trimmed V and J ends, which lost 3 bases and 6 bases, there was a span of 5 bases. The CDR3 sequence is CAWSFSGELFF. Written as DNA, the CDR3 is TGTGCCTGGAGCTTTTCCGGGGAGCTGTTTTTT. The full variable domain, with the rest looked up from reference TRBV30 and TRBJ2-2, is SQTIHQWPATLVQPVGSPLSLECTVEGTSNPNLYWYRQAAGRGLQLLFYSVGIGQISSEVPQNLSASRPQDRQFILSSKKLLLSDSGFYLCAWSFSGELFFGEGSRLTVL.

This chain connects TRBV3-1 (or the pseudogene TRBV3-2) to TRBJ1-1, with 7 bases matching TRBD1. The V gene's germline CDR1 is LGHDT and CDR2 YNNKEL (reference sequence). With V trimmed by 0 bases and J by 0 bases, 7 bases remained unmatched. The length of the CDR3 is 17 residues. This chain's CDR3 is CASSQDPGGYMNTEAFF. CDR3 bases: TGTGCCAGCAGCCAAGATCCAGGGGGTTACATGAACACTGAAGCTTTCTTT.

This clone was detected a few times. The chain uses TRBV11-1 and TRBJ1-1; TRBD1 might be the D (5 bases). V lost 1 base to trimming and J lost 6 bases, with 15 bases between them. CDR1 and CDR2 (germline): SGHAT, FQDESV (reference sequence). The CDR3 covers 15 residues. CDR3 sequence reads: CASSLGGGRGAEAFF. In nucleotides, the CDR3 is TGTGCCAGCAGCTTAGGAGGCGGTAGGGGCGCTGAAGCTTTCTTT.

In its sample, this clone was seen a few times. The rearrangement uses TRBV27 and TRBJ1-5; TRBD1 aligns across 7 bases. This CDR3 is 14 amino acids long. J lost 5 bases, V lost 3 bases, and 4 bases had no gene match. Germline CDR1 and CDR2: MNHEY and SMNVEV (reference sequence). The CDR3 reads CASSLVTGHQPQHF. Written as DNA, the CDR3 is TGTGCCAGCAGTTTGGTGACAGGGCATCAGCCCCAGCATTTT.

V and J are TRBV19 and TRBJ2-1; D may be TRBD1 (6 bases). The V gene lost 2 bases and the J gene lost 11 bases, with 13 bases spanning the gap. The germline V gene encodes CDR1 LNHDA and CDR2 SQIVND (reference sequence). The CDR3 sequence is 13 residues long. CDR3 region: CASSITTQGQQFF. The CDR3, as DNA: TGTGCCAGTAGTATAACGACGCAGGGGCAGCAGTTCTTC.

V usage is TRBV9 and J usage is TRBJ1-3; TRBD1 matches 8 bases. J gave up 2 bases and V 2 bases, and 3 bases lay outside the gene matches. This CDR3 has 15 residues. Per germline, CDR1 SGDLS and CDR2 YYNGEE. This CDR3 reads CASSVLDRAGNTIYF. DNA for the CDR3: TGTGCCAGCAGCGTCTTGGACAGGGCTGGAAACACCATATATTTT.

The rearrangement joins TRBV29-1 to TRBJ1-2; 7 positions agree with TRBD1. The germline V gene has CDR1 SQVTM and CDR2 ANQGSEA. The V gene end was trimmed by 8 bases and the J gene end by 4 bases; junction bases not matched to a gene: 10. The CDR3 is 13 residues long. DNA for the CDR3: TGCAGCTTTGCTCAGGGACAGTCCTATGGCTACACCTTC. This sequence encodes CSFAQGQSYGYTF.

The chain combines TRBV6-1 with TRBJ1-2; 8 bases fit TRBD1. Germline V gene lookup returns CDR1 MNHNS and CDR2 SASEGT. The CDR3 is 14 amino acids. The V segment lost 3 bases and the J segment 5 bases; nucleotides outside the gene matches: 5. The CDR3 DNA follows: TGTGCCAGCAGTGAGTTCGGGGACAGGTATGGCTACACCTTC. It is translated as CASSEFGDRYGYTF.

This sequence joins TRBV18 and TRBJ1-5, with D maybe TRBD1 (5 bases). In germline, CDR1 is KGHSH, CDR2 LQKENI. The length of the CDR3 is 16 residues. Trimming removed 4 bases at V and 0 bases at J, with 13 bases between. The CDR3 DNA reads TGTGCCAGCTCACGATCCTCAGGGAATAGCAATCAGCCCCAGCATTTT. Translated, it gives CASSRSSGNSNQPQHF.